Each of the 31 T cell receptor beta chains below was sequenced from the same sample in a study of blood T cell repertoires in COVID-19 (TCRdb year 2020). Library preparation was by the immunoSEQ multiplex PCR assay. As stored in TCRdb, this immuneACCESS dataset retains in-frame rearrangements with V and J assigned. A fraction of the clones does not appear; measured against another copy, unresolved V genes explain less than half of the discrepancy, and the remainder lacks a known reason. The sample data list 250,000 or so clones, and around 86% of these were observed just once. Of the sample, approximately 6.8% falls within the top ten clones. Sequencing was performed on peripheral blood. Receptor source: a woman aged 70-85 years with active or convalescent COVID-19.

This clone was counted a single time. The chain employs TRBV4-1 and TRBJ2-7; no firm D call. The CDR3 consists of 15 residues. Germline CDR1 MGHRA, CDR2 YSYEKL. Trimming pared 0 bases from V and 0 bases from J, leaving 9 bases between. The CDR3 sequence is CASSQEQLPSYEQYF. The CDR3 bases are TGCGCCAGCAGCCAAGAACAGTTACCCTCCTACGAGCAGTACTTC.

The chain uses TRBV7-6 and TRBJ2-7, with TRBD2 identical over 9 bases. Germline loops: CDR1 SGHVS, CDR2 FNYEAQ. This CDR3 contains 20 residues. J was trimmed by 2 bases and V by 4 bases; bases with no gene match: 21. CDR3 in DNA: TGTGCCAGCAGCTCCCTAGGGGGCGCGGGCCCTAGCGGGGCAACCTACGAGCAGTACTTC. Amino acids: CASSSLGGAGPSGATYEQYF.

V gene TRBV7-2 combines with J gene TRBJ2-7; the match to TRBD1 covers 7 bases. Germline CDR1 SGHTA, CDR2 FQGNSA. The V and J ends lost 0 bases and 10 bases, in that order; junction bases with no gene match: 3. The CDR3 covers 12 residues. This CDR3 is CASSLAGQIQYF. CDR3 bases: TGTGCCAGCAGCTTAGCGGGACAGATCCAGTACTTC. Supplemented by reference TRBV7-2 and TRBJ2-7, the full variable domain reads GAGVSQSPSNKVTEKGKDVELRCDPISGHTALYWYRQSLGQGLEFLIYFQGNSAPDKSGLPSDRFSAERTGGSVSTLTIQRTQQEDSAVYLCASSLAGQIQYFGPGTRLTVT.

The chain recombines TRBV7-2 with TRBJ1-1, with 7 bases matching TRBD1. CDR3 length: 16 amino acids. After removal of 3 bases from V and 0 bases from J, the junction contained 7 bases not matched to a gene. The V gene's germline CDR1 is SGHTA and CDR2 FQGNSA. CDR3 sequence reads: CASSLTGQGVNTEAFF. The CDR3 DNA reads as TGTGCCAGCAGCTTGACGGGGCAGGGGGTGAACACTGAAGCTTTCTTT.

J is TRBJ1-4 and V is TRBV6-5; D uncertain. Trimming shortened V by 2 bases and J by 5 bases, and 15 bases separated the two germline ends. The CDR3 has 16 residues. In germline, CDR1 is MNHEY, CDR2 SVGAGI. This CDR3 reads CASSYLVAGFNEKLFF. The CDR3 bases are TGTGCCAGCAGTTACCTCGTGGCAGGTTTCAATGAAAAACTGTTTTTT.

The chain links TRBV2 to TRBJ1-5; D perhaps matches TRBD1 (5 bases). CDR1 is SNHLY and CDR2 is FYNNEI in the germline V gene. The CDR3 extends over 17 amino acids. With 5 bases removed from V and 4 bases from J, the gap between germline ends came to 21 bases. The CDR3 region has the DNA TGTGCCAGCAGTCAGTCGACAGCCTATATGCGGAATCAGCCCCAGCATTTT. Translated, it gives CASSQSTAYMRNQPQHF.

This chain connects TRBV5-4 to TRBJ1-6; 9 bases line up with TRBD1. The V gene end was trimmed by 4 bases and the J gene end by 4 bases; junction bases not matched to a gene: 15. CDR3 size: 19 residues. The germline V gene has CDR1 SGHNT and CDR2 YYREEE (reference sequence). The CDR3 DNA reads TGTGCCAGCAGCACCGCCGGGACAGGGAGGGGCGGTTATAATTCACCCCTCCACTTT. Amino acids: CASSTAGTGRGGYNSPLHF.

This CDR3 is CASSSTGNTGELFF. In DNA form, the CDR3 reads TGCGCCAGCAGCTCGACAGGGAACACCGGGGAGCTGTTTTTT. This chain links TRBV5-1 with TRBJ2-2; possibly TRBD1 for D (6 bases). V was clipped by 3 bases and J by 1 base, with 7 bases between them. The V gene's germline CDR1 is SGHRS and CDR2 YFSETQ. This CDR3 comprises 14 residues.

The chain uses TRBV5-1 and TRBJ2-1; 7 bases align to TRBD2. Germline V lookup: CDR1 SGHRS, CDR2 YFSETQ. J was trimmed by 5 bases and V by 2 bases; bases with no gene match: 4. This CDR3 has 14 residues. DNA for the CDR3: TGCGCCAGCAGCTTCCAGCGGGAAAACAATGAGCAGTTCTTC. This gives the protein CASSFQRENNEQFF. The whole variable domain, filled in from reference TRBV5-1 and TRBJ2-1, reads KAGVTQTPRYLIKTRGQQVTLSCSPISGHRSVSWYQQTPGQGLQFLFEYFSETQRNKGNFPGRFSGRQFSNSRSEMNVSTLELGDSALYLCASSFQRENNEQFFGPGTRLTVL.

This clone appeared a single time. The chain employs TRBV10-3 and TRBJ2-1, with TRBD2 matching over 8 bases. The V segment lost 5 bases and the J segment 4 bases; nucleotides outside the gene matches: 7. Germline lookup yields CDR1 ENHRY and CDR2 SYGVKD. The CDR3 covers 15 residues. Written as DNA, the CDR3 is TGTGCCATCAGTCCCGGGGGGGCCCGATACAATGAGCAGTTCTTC. It translates to CAISPGGARYNEQFF.

The chain recombines TRBV6-5 with TRBJ1-5, with D unclear. The CDR3 spans 13 residues. CDR1 MNHEY and CDR2 SVGAGI come from the germline V gene. V lost 0 bases to trimming and J lost 8 bases, with 8 bases between them. The CDR3 DNA sequence: TGTGCCAGCAGTTACTCTGGCCTGGAGCCCCAGCATTTT. This gives the protein CASSYSGLEPQHF.

The CDR3 loop reads CASRREGTGELFF. The CDR3 region has the DNA TGTGCCAGCCGCCGGGAGGGAACCGGGGAGCTGTTTTTT. The chain employs TRBV6-4 and TRBJ2-2; 8 positions match TRBD2. The CDR3 sequence is 13 residues long. The ends lost 8 bases at V and 5 bases at J; junction bases unmatched: 4. Germline V gene data show CDR1 as MRHNA and CDR2 as SNTAGT.

The chain carries TRBV18 and TRBJ1-5, with 7 bases aligning to TRBD1. After removal of 4 bases from V and 6 bases from J, the junction contained 3 bases not matched to a gene. The germline V gene has CDR1 KGHSH and CDR2 LQKENI. This CDR3 region has 13 residues. The CDR3 protein is CASSQGAVQPQHF. In DNA form, the CDR3 reads TGTGCCAGCTCACAGGGGGCTGTTCAGCCCCAGCATTTT.

The chain has TRBV29-1 and TRBJ2-3; 9 bases map to TRBD2. CDR3 length: 18 residues. The trim removed 6 bases at V and 2 bases at J, leaving 18 bases unmatched. Germline V gene sequence: CDR1 SQVTM, CDR2 ANQGSEA. CDR3 bases: TGCAGCGTAGGGCGCCCTTGGGTATCTAGCGGGACCACAGATACGCAGTATTTT. Amino acid sequence: CSVGRPWVSSGTTDTQYF.

The chain links TRBV5-4 to TRBJ2-5, with D tentatively TRBD1 (6 bases). The V and J ends lost 0 bases and 3 bases respectively, with 9 bases between them. This CDR3 is built from 14 residues. Germline lookup yields CDR1 SGHNT and CDR2 YYREEE (reference sequence). The CDR3: CASSLGPGEETQYF. The CDR3 DNA is TGTGCCAGCAGCTTGGGTCCAGGGGAAGAGACCCAGTACTTC. The variable domain in full, completed from reference TRBV5-4 and TRBJ2-5, reads ETGVTQSPTHLIKTRGQQVTLRCSSQSGHNTVSWYQQALGQGPQFIFQYYREEENGRGNFPPRFSGLQFPNYSSELNVNALELDDSALYLCASSLGPGEETQYFGPGTRLLVL.

V gene TRBV7-9 combines with J gene TRBJ2-2, with 7 nucleotides matching TRBD2. There are 14 residues in the CDR3. CDR1 is SEHNR, CDR2 FQNEAQ, per germline (reference sequence). V dropped 2 bases and J dropped 5; count of bases not matched to a gene: 2. This CDR3 is CASSLSGGTGELFF. For the CDR3, the DNA is TGTGCCAGCAGCTTATCCGGGGGGACCGGGGAGCTGTTTTTT.

The genes are TRBV9 and TRBJ1-2, with TRBD1 as a possible D gene (5 bases). The CDR3 length is 14 residues. V gave up 4 bases and J gave up 4 bases, with 14 bases separating them. Germline values: CDR1 SGDLS, CDR2 YYNGEE. CDR3 sequence: CASSLWGDSYGYTF. CDR3 in DNA: TGTGCCAGCAGCCTTTGGGGGGACTCCTATGGCTACACCTTC. The variable domain in full, completed from reference TRBV9 and TRBJ1-2, reads DSGVTQTPKHLITATGQRVTLRCSPRSGDLSVYWYQQSLDQGLQFLIQYYNGEERAKGNILERFSAQQFPDLHSELNLSSLELGDSALYFCASSLWGDSYGYTFGSGTRLTVV.

The J gene is TRBJ2-7, the V gene TRBV3-1 (or the pseudogene TRBV3-2), with a possible D match to TRBD2 (5 bases). CDR1 is LGHDT, CDR2 YNNKEL, per germline (reference sequence). The germline V and J ends were trimmed by 1 base and 5 bases, with 12 bases remaining between them. This CDR3 comprises 14 residues. In DNA form, the CDR3 reads TGTGCCAGCAGCCAAGGTCTCACCGGGGACGAGCAGTACTTC. Encoded protein: CASSQGLTGDEQYF.

The chain uses TRBV7-9 and TRBJ1-1; TRBD1 matches 7 bases. The trim removed 5 bases at V and 3 bases at J, leaving 6 bases unmatched. The V gene's germline CDR1 is SEHNR and CDR2 FQNEAQ (reference sequence). CDR3 length: 14 amino acids. The chain's CDR3 is CASSETGKDTEAFF. The CDR3 DNA follows: TGTGCCAGCAGCGAGACAGGGAAGGACACTGAAGCTTTCTTT. The complete variable domain, with remaining parts taken from reference TRBV7-9 and TRBJ1-1, reads DTGVSQNPRHKITKRGQNVTFRCDPISEHNRLYWYRQTLGQGPEFLTYFQNEAQLEKSRLLSDRFSAERPKGSFSTLEIQRTEQGDSAMYLCASSETGKDTEAFFGQGTRLTVV.

This clone turned up a few times. CDR3 DNA: TGTGCCAGCAGCTTAGCGGGGGGGGCTGAGCAGTTCTTC. Translating gives CASSLAGGAEQFF. The V gene is TRBV7-9, the J gene TRBJ2-1; D may be TRBD2 (7 bases). Germline loops: CDR1 SEHNR, CDR2 FQNEAQ (reference sequence). V was trimmed by 0 bases and J by 9 bases, leaving 9 bases between them. This CDR3 spans 13 amino acids.

This rearrangement joins TRBV5-1 to TRBJ1-6, with 7 positions matching TRBD1. V shed 6 bases and J 9 bases; nucleotides not matched to a gene: 9. This CDR3 spans 14 amino acids. The V gene's germline CDR1 is SGHRS and CDR2 YFSETQ. CDR3 DNA: TGCGCCAGCACCCGACAGGGAGGCGGTTCACCCCTCCACTTT. This gives the protein CASTRQGGGSPLHF.

V and J are TRBV5-1 and TRBJ2-3; 8 bases match TRBD1. V lost 4 bases and J lost 4; bases outside the gene matches: 5. The CDR3 contains 14 residues. Germline CDR1 reads SGHRS; CDR2 reads YFSETQ. This CDR3 is CASSDRGYADTQYF. CDR3 nucleotides: TGCGCCAGCAGCGACAGGGGATACGCAGATACGCAGTATTTT.

The rearrangement links TRBV14 to TRBJ1-6; TRBD1 agrees at 7 bases. Per germline, CDR1 SGHDN and CDR2 FVKESK. The CDR3 is made up of 14 amino acids. With V trimmed by 1 base and J by 10 bases, 4 bases remained unmatched. CDR3 in DNA: TGTGCCAGCAGCCAAGTGAGGGGGCAATCACCCCTCCACTTT. Protein product: CASSQVRGQSPLHF.

This clone was recorded once. This chain links TRBV6-2 or TRBV6-3 with TRBJ2-6, with 9 bases aligning to TRBD2. The CDR3 has 18 residues. V dropped 2 bases and J dropped 0; count of bases not matched to a gene: 5. Germline V gene lookup returns CDR1 MNHEY and CDR2 SVGEGT. The DNA of the CDR3 is TGTGCCAGCAGTTACCGTCTAGCGGGGACCTCTGGGGCCAACGTCCTGACTTTC. It encodes CASSYRLAGTSGANVLTF.

This chain links TRBV24-1 with TRBJ2-1; 9 positions match TRBD2. Trimming took 10 bases from V and 15 from J; bases not matched to a gene: 6. Per germline, CDR1 KGHDR and CDR2 SFDVKD. This CDR3 is 10 amino acids long. CDR3 nucleotides: TGTGCCACAGGGAGCGGGAGGCTGTTCTTC. Translating it yields CATGSGRLFF.

The gene calls are TRBV11-2 and TRBJ2-3; TRBD2 matches at 7 bases. Germline CDR1 SGHAT, CDR2 FQNNGV. The CDR3 covers 16 residues. J lost 4 bases, V lost 5 bases, and 12 bases had no gene match. CDR3 loop: CASSPGTTSGADTQYF. CDR3 DNA: TGTGCCAGCAGCCCCGGGACTACCTCGGGGGCAGATACGCAGTATTTT.

The chain uses TRBV11-1 and TRBJ1-1; tentative D call: TRBD1 (5 bases). The germline gives CDR1 SGHAT, CDR2 FQDESV (reference sequence). This CDR3 has 14 amino acids. The CDR3 DNA reads TGTGGGGGCGCGGAAGGGAACGCGGGGACTGAAGCTTTCTTT. Its protein is CGGAEGNAGTEAFF.

V gene TRBV5-5 combines with J gene TRBJ1-2; D unresolved. Germline V gene lookup returns CDR1 SGHKS and CDR2 YYEKEE (reference sequence). CDR3 length equals 16 residues. The V gene lost 4 bases and the J gene lost 7 bases, with 23 bases spanning the gap. As DNA, the CDR3 is TGTGCCAGCAGCGACCTGCGGCGCCTACCTAGCGGTGGCTACACCTTC. Translating it yields CASSDLRRLPSGGYTF.

This chain links TRBV27 with TRBJ2-7; weak D call: TRBD1 (6 bases). Germline V gene data show CDR1 as MNHEY and CDR2 as SMNVEV (reference sequence). The CDR3 spans 14 residues. Between the trimmed V and J ends, which lost 5 bases and 3 bases, there was a span of 14 bases. The CDR3 DNA is TGTGCCAGCAGTCAACAATTGACAGGCTACGAGCAGTACTTC. The encoded protein is CASSQQLTGYEQYF.

This CDR3 reads CASSSPGGELFF. The CDR3 bases are TGTGCCAGCAGTTCCCCAGGGGGGGAGCTGTTTTTT. This chain uses TRBV6-2 or TRBV6-3 with TRBJ2-2, with D possibly matching TRBD1 (5 bases). In germline, CDR1 is MNHEY, CDR2 SVGEGT. V lost 4 bases and J 8 bases, leaving 8 bases between the germline ends. The length of the CDR3 is 12 residues.

The V call is TRBV5-5, the J call TRBJ1-6, with D perhaps matching TRBD1 (6 bases). V was pared by 1 base and J by 10 bases, with 12 bases between. The germline CDR1 and CDR2 sequences are SGHKS and YYEKEE (reference sequence). There are 14 residues in the CDR3. CDR3 DNA sequence: TGTGCCAGCAGCTTGATGCAGGGACAATCACCCCTCCACTTT. Encoded protein: CASSLMQGQSPLHF.